This T cell receptor beta chain was sequenced in a study of T cell clones after liver transplantation. Method: immunoSEQ multiplex PCR; TCRdb's copy keeps in-frame clones and lacks some. The data show 5,000 to 7,000 clones, about 32% seen once. TCRbeta sequences of proliferating CFSE-low MLR cells were labeled alloreactive. V was cut by 2 bases and J by 6 bases, with 16 bases left in between. CDR3 size: 15 residues. Per the germline V gene, CDR1 is SGHTA and CDR2 is FQGNSA. This clone was counted a few times. As yet, its antigen is unknown. V and J are TRBV7-2 and TRBJ1-2; D gene unclear. Sequenced input: CD4+ T cells from cultured PBMCs. This TCR came from a human patient who received a liver transplant. Some T cells may be graft donor cells. CDR3 bases: TGTGCCAGCAGCTTATCAGCTTGGCAGGAGAATGGCTACACCTTC. It is translated as CASSLSAWQENGYTF. The full variable domain, in which reference TRBV7-2 and TRBJ1-2 provide the parts outside the CDR3, is GAGVSQSPSNKVTEKGKDVELRCDPISGHTALYWYRQSLGQGLEFLIYFQGNSAPDKSGLPSDRFSAERTGGSVSTLTIQRTQQEDSAVYLCASSLSAWQENGYTFGSGTRLTVV.